The 14 T cell receptor beta chains in this list originate from one sample, sequenced in a study of CD8 T cells in Susac syndrome (dated by TCRdb to between 2019 and 2020). Library prep was done by the immunoSEQ multiplex PCR assay. RNA was extracted using the RNeasy kit, and about 0.45 to 1 microgram was reverse transcribed with random hexamers. Through fastp at Q25 and MiXCR, TCRdb rebuilt clones from the public reads, retaining in-frame beta chains. Rows merge per CDR3 protein into single entries with the most common DNA and genes. The sample table holds approximately 140,000 distinct CDR3 sequences, of which about 95% were seen once. Over 0.1% of the sample goes to the ten largest clones. Sequencing input: CD4+ T cells from PBMCs. Source of these receptors: a human donor with multiple sclerosis.

V gene TRBV29-1 combines with J gene TRBJ1-4, with D unresolved. In germline, CDR1 is SQVTM, CDR2 ANQGSEA. Trimming pared 7 bases from V and 8 bases from J, leaving 14 bases between. The CDR3 has 12 residues. CDR3 nucleotides: TGCAGCGCCGGACGGGGAAACGAAAAACTGTTTTTT. Amino acids: CSAGRGNEKLFF. The entire variable domain, with the rest obtained from reference TRBV29-1 and TRBJ1-4, is as follows: SAVISQKPSRDICQRGTSLTIQCQVDSQVTMMFWYRQQPGQSLTLIATANQGSEATYESGFVIDKFPISRPNLTFSTLTVSNMSPEDSSIYLCSAGRGNEKLFFGSGTQLSVL.

The chain combines TRBV12-3 or TRBV12-4 with TRBJ1-4, with D possibly being TRBD1 (5 bases). The CDR3 contains 13 residues. V was pared by 0 bases and J by 7 bases, with 6 bases between. The CDR3 nucleotides are TGTGCCAGCAGTTTAGCAGGGGTTGAAAAACTGTTTTTT. It is translated as CASSLAGVEKLFF.

The gene calls are TRBV19 and TRBJ1-5; weak D call: TRBD1 (5 bases). V lost 5 bases, J lost 10 bases, and 12 bases lay in between. CDR1 and CDR2 from the germline V gene are LNHDA and SQIVND (reference sequence). The CDR3 consists of 12 residues. CDR3 amino acids: CASSQGWNPQHF. CDR3 in DNA: TGTGCCAGTAGTCAGGGATGGAATCCCCAGCATTTT. Using reference TRBV19 and TRBJ1-5 for the parts outside the CDR3, the full variable domain is DGGITQSPKYLFRKEGQNVTLSCEQNLNHDAMYWYRQDPGQGLRLIYYSQIVNDFQKGDIAEGYSVSREKKESFPLTVTSAQKNPTAFYLCASSQGWNPQHFGDGTRLSIL.

The J gene is TRBJ2-7, the V gene TRBV28, with 8 bases lining up with TRBD1. Germline-derived CDR1 and CDR2 are MDHEN and SYDVKM. This CDR3 spans 15 amino acids. V gave up 5 bases and J gave up 2 bases; unmatched junction bases: 8. CDR3 nucleotides: TGTGCCAGCAGTATCCACAGGGGACAGGCCTACGAGCAGTACTTC. Translation: CASSIHRGQAYEQYF. The full variable domain, with the rest looked up from reference TRBV28 and TRBJ2-7, is DVKVTQSSRYLVKRTGEKVFLECVQDMDHENMFWYRQDPGLGLRLIYFSYDVKMKEKGDIPEGYSVSREKKERFSLILESASTNQTSMYLCASSIHRGQAYEQYFGPGTRLTVT.

The genes are TRBV5-1 and TRBJ2-2, with D perhaps being TRBD1 or TRBD2 (5 bases each). The length of the CDR3 is 16 residues. V shed 4 bases and J shed 0 bases, with 13 bases lying between them. Germline V gives CDR1 SGHRS, CDR2 YFSETQ. As DNA, the CDR3 is TGCGCCAGCAGCCCAACGGGGCTAGCGAACACCGGGGAGCTGTTTTTT. Amino acids: CASSPTGLANTGELFF.

The chain links TRBV14 to TRBJ1-4; D unresolved. Per germline, CDR1 SGHDN and CDR2 FVKESK. The CDR3 sequence is 11 residues long. V lost 2 bases and J lost 8, with 3 bases in between. The CDR3 reads CASSQREKLFF. CDR3 DNA: TGTGCCAGCAGCCAAAGGGAAAAACTGTTTTTT.

The V gene is TRBV20-1, the J gene TRBJ2-3, with D perhaps TRBD1 or TRBD2 (6 bases each). The V gene's germline CDR1 is DFQATT and CDR2 SNEGSKA (reference sequence). V lost 3 bases, J lost 0 bases, and 16 bases lay in between. The CDR3 has 16 residues. CDR3: CSASARGQTSTDTQYF. CDR3 sequence (DNA): TGCAGTGCTAGCGCTCGGGGGCAAACTAGCACAGATACGCAGTATTTT.

The V gene is TRBV13, the J gene TRBJ2-1; TRBD2 is a possible D gene (6 bases). V was pared by 5 bases and J by 7 bases, with 12 bases between. Germline CDR1 and CDR2: PRHDT and FYEKMQ (reference sequence). The CDR3 contains 13 residues. CDR3 in DNA: TGTGCCAGCAGCCGGGGCGGAGGGAATGAGCAGTTCTTC. Its translation: CASSRGGGNEQFF.

This sequence joins TRBV16 and TRBJ2-5; D perhaps matches TRBD1 (8 bases). V gave up 0 bases and J gave up 3 bases, with 20 bases separating them. The CDR3 is 18 residues long. Germline V gene sequence: CDR1 KGHSY, CDR2 FQNENV. The CDR3 here is CASSQSLNRGGHEETQYF. CDR3 DNA: TGTGCCAGCAGCCAATCCCTTAACAGGGGGGGCCATGAAGAGACCCAGTACTTC.

The J gene is TRBJ2-1, the V gene TRBV20-1; TRBD2 matches at 7 bases. Germline V gene data show CDR1 as DFQATT and CDR2 as SNEGSKA (reference sequence). V shed 5 bases, J shed 13 bases, and the junction held 8 bases outside the gene matches. The CDR3 spans 11 residues. The CDR3 sequence is CSAWGGWSQFF. In nucleotides, the CDR3 is TGCAGTGCTTGGGGGGGATGGTCCCAGTTCTTC.

The chain uses TRBV7-2 and TRBJ1-5; the D gene is possibly TRBD1 (6 bases). Per germline, CDR1 SGHTA and CDR2 FQGNSA. Deletions cut 4 bases from V and 3 bases from J, with 13 bases between. This CDR3 is built from 15 residues. The CDR3 here is CASSSQGQNNQPQHF. Here the CDR3 DNA reads TGTGCCAGCAGCTCCCAAGGACAGAACAATCAGCCCCAGCATTTT.

This chain links TRBV7-9 with TRBJ1-6, with D possibly being TRBD1 (6 bases). The germline V gene encodes CDR1 SEHNR and CDR2 FQNEAQ (reference sequence). V gave up 2 bases and J gave up 0 bases, with 11 bases separating them. The CDR3 runs to 17 residues. CDR3 in amino acids: CASSLWGRGSYNSPLHF. Written as DNA, the CDR3 is TGTGCCAGCAGCTTATGGGGCAGGGGCTCCTATAATTCACCCCTCCACTTT.

V usage is TRBV30 and J usage is TRBJ2-3; TRBD1 might be the D (6 bases). Germline CDR1 is GTSNPN and CDR2 is SVGIG (reference sequence). Deletions cut 3 bases from V and 4 bases from J, with 14 bases between. The CDR3 sequence is 14 residues long. The CDR3 spells CAWRRTAGADTQYF. DNA of the CDR3: TGTGCCTGGAGGAGGACAGCAGGCGCAGATACGCAGTATTTT.

The V and J genes are TRBV20-1 and TRBJ2-7, with a tentative D call TRBD2 (5 bases). The V gene's germline CDR1 is DFQATT and CDR2 SNEGSKA (reference sequence). CDR3 length equals 12 residues. Trimming took 5 bases from V and 0 from J, leaving 8 bases between them. DNA for the CDR3: TGCAGTGCTTGGACTGACTCCTACGAGCAGTACTTC. Translated: CSAWTDSYEQYF.